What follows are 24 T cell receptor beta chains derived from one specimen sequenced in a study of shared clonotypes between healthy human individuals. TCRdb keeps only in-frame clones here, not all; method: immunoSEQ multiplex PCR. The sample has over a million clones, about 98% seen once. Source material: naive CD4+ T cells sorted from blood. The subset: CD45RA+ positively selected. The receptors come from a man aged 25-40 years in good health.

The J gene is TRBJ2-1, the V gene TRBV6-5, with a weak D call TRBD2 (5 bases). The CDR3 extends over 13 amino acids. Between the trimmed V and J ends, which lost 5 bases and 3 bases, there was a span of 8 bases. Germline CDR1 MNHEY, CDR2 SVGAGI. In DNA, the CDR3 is TGTGCCAGCAGTGGGAGACGCTACAATGAGCAGTTCTTC. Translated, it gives CASSGRRYNEQFF.

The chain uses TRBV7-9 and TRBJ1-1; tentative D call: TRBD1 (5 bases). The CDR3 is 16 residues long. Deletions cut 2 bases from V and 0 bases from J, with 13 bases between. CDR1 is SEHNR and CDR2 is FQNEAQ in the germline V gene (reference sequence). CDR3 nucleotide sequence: TGTGCCAGCAGCTTAACCAGGGCGCTTTTGAACACTGAAGCTTTCTTT. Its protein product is CASSLTRALLNTEAFF.

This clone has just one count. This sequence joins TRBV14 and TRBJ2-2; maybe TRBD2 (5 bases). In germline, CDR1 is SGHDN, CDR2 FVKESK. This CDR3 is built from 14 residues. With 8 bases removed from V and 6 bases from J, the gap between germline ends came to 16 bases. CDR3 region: CASRRGGVAGELFF. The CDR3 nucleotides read TGTGCCAGCCGGAGAGGAGGTGTAGCCGGGGAGCTGTTTTTT.

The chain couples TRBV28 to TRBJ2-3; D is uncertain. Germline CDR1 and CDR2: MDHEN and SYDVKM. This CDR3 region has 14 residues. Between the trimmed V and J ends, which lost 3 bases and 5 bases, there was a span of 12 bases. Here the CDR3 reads CASSLSLNGDTQYF. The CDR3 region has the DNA TGTGCCAGCAGTTTGTCCCTAAACGGAGATACGCAGTATTTT. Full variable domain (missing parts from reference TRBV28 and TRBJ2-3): DVKVTQSSRYLVKRTGEKVFLECVQDMDHENMFWYRQDPGLGLRLIYFSYDVKMKEKGDIPEGYSVSREKKERFSLILESASTNQTSMYLCASSLSLNGDTQYFGPGTRLTVL.

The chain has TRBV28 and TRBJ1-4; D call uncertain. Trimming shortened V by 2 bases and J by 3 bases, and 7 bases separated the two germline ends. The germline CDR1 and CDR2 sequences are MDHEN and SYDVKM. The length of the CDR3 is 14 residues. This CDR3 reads CASSLQAANEKLFF. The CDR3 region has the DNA TGTGCCAGCAGTTTACAGGCGGCTAATGAAAAACTGTTTTTT.

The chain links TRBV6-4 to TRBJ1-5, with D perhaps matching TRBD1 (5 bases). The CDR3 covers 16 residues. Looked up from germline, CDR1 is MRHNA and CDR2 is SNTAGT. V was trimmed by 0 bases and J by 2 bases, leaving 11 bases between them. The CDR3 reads CASSDSGAPGNQPQHF. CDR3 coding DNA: TGTGCCAGCAGTGACTCCGGGGCTCCGGGCAATCAGCCCCAGCATTTT.

The CDR3 loop is CASSYRATGSVTEAFF. The CDR3 DNA reads as TGTGCCAGCAGTTACCGGGCGACAGGGTCTGTCACTGAAGCTTTCTTT. The chain employs TRBV6-5 and TRBJ1-1; 7 bases agree with TRBD1. The CDR3 loop spans 16 amino acids. The V segment lost 2 bases and the J segment 4 bases; nucleotides outside the gene matches: 10. From germline, CDR1 is MNHEY and CDR2 SVGAGI.

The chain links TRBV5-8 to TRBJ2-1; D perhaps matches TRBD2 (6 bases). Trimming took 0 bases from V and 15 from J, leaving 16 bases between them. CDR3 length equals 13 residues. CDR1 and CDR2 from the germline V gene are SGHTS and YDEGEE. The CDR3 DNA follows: TGTGCCAGCAGCTTGGGTCTCAATGCGGGATTGTTCTTC. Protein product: CASSLGLNAGLFF.

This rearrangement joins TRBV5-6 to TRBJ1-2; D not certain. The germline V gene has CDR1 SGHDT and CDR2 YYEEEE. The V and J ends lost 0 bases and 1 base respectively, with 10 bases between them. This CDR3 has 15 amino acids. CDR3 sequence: CASSLGAGVNYGYTF. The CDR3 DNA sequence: TGTGCCAGCAGCTTGGGGGCAGGCGTTAACTATGGCTACACCTTC.

The CDR3 is CASRLAEIQDGYTF. The CDR3 nucleotides are TGTGCCAGCAGGTTGGCGGAAATACAGGATGGCTACACCTTC. The chain employs TRBV7-9 and TRBJ1-2; a possible D gene is TRBD1 (5 bases). The germline gives CDR1 SEHNR, CDR2 FQNEAQ (reference sequence). The V end lost 6 bases, the J end lost 6 bases, and 17 bases lay between the germline ends. The CDR3 sequence is 14 residues long.

The CDR3 here is CASGSRHYITYEQYF. In nucleotides, the CDR3 is TGTGCCAGCGGGTCCCGGCACTACATCACCTACGAGCAGTACTTC. The V call is TRBV28, the J call TRBJ2-7; no reliable D call. Germline V gene lookup returns CDR1 MDHEN and CDR2 SYDVKM. V shed 8 bases and J shed 2 bases, with 19 bases lying between them. The CDR3 sequence is 15 residues long.

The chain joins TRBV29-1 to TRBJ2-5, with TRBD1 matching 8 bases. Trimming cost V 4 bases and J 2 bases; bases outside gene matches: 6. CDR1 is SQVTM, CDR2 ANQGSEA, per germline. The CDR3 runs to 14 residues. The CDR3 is CSVGGTGSQETQYF. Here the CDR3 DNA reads TGCAGCGTTGGGGGGACAGGATCACAAGAGACCCAGTACTTC.

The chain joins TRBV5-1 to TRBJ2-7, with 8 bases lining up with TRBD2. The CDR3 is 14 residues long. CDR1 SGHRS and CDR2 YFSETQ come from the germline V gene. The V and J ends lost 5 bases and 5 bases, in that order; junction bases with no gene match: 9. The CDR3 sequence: CASRGLGLGHEQYF. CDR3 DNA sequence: TGCGCCAGCAGGGGCTTGGGACTAGGGCACGAGCAGTACTTC.

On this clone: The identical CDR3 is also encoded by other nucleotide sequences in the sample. The chain's CDR3 is CASTLGSPTDTQYF. CDR3 in DNA: TGTGCCAGTACCCTGGGAAGCCCTACAGATACGCAGTATTTT. The chain joins TRBV19 to TRBJ2-3; D not certain. The germline V gene encodes CDR1 LNHDA and CDR2 SQIVND (reference sequence). V was clipped by 7 bases and J by 3 bases, with 14 bases between them. The CDR3 extends over 14 amino acids. The variable domain in full, with the rest retrieved from reference TRBV19 and TRBJ2-3, is DGGITQSPKYLFRKEGQNVTLSCEQNLNHDAMYWYRQDPGQGLRLIYYSQIVNDFQKGDIAEGYSVSREKKESFPLTVTSAQKNPTAFYLCASTLGSPTDTQYFGPGTRLTVL.

The CDR3 DNA reads TGTGCCAGCAGCTCAGACAGTTACACAGATACGCAGTATTTT. This sequence encodes CASSSDSYTDTQYF. V and J are TRBV5-4 and TRBJ2-3; tentative D call: TRBD1 (5 bases). The CDR3 consists of 14 residues. The germline gives CDR1 SGHNT, CDR2 YYREEE (reference sequence). V lost 3 bases and J lost 2, with 10 bases in between.

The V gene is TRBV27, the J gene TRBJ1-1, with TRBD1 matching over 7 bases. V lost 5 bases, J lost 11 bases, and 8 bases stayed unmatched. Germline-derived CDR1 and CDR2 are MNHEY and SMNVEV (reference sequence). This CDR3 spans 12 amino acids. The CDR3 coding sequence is TGTGCCAGCAGTCTCTCGCAGGGGGAGGCTTTCTTT. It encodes CASSLSQGEAFF.

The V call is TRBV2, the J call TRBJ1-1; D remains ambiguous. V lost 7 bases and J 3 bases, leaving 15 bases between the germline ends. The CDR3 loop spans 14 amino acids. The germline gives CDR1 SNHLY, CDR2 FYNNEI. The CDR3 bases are TGTGCCAGCAATCCGGTGGGTCCAGACACTGAAGCTTTCTTT. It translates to CASNPVGPDTEAFF.

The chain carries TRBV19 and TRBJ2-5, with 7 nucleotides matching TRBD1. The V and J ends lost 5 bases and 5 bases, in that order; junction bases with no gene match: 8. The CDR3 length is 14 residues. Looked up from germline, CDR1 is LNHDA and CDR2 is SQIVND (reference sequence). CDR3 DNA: TGTGCCAGTAGTGTATCAGGGGGAATGGAGACCCAGTACTTC. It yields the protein CASSVSGGMETQYF.

CDR3 loop: CASSFILDIADGYTF. The CDR3 DNA reads TGTGCCAGCAGCTTCATATTGGACATCGCCGACGGCTACACCTTC. This chain connects TRBV7-9 to TRBJ1-2; possibly TRBD1 for D (5 bases). V was shortened by 3 bases and J by 8 bases, with 19 bases between the two germline ends. From germline, CDR1 is SEHNR and CDR2 FQNEAQ (reference sequence). The CDR3 runs 15 residues.

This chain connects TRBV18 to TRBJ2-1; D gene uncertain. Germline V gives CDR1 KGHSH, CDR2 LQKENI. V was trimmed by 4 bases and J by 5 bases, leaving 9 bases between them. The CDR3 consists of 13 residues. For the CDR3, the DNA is TGTGCCAGCTCACGTCCAGAAAACAATGAGCAGTTCTTC. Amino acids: CASSRPENNEQFF.

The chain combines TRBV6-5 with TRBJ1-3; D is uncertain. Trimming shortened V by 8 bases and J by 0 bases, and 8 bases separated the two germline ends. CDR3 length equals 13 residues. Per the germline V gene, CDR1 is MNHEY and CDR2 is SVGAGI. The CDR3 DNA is TGTGCCAGCGGAGTAGCCTCTGGAAACACCATATATTTT. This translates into CASGVASGNTIYF.

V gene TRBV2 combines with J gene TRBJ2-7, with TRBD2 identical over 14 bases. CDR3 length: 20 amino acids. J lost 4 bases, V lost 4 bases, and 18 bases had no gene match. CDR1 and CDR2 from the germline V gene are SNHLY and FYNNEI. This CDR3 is CASSGTGAGTSGSHLYEQYF. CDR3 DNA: TGTGCCAGCAGTGGGACAGGGGCCGGGACTAGCGGGAGTCACCTTTACGAGCAGTACTTC.

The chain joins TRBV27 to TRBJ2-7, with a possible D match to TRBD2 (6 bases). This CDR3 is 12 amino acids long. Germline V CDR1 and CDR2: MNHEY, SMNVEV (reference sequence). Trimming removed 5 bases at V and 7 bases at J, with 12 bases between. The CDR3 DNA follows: TGTGCCAGCAGTCCCTTCCGGGGGGAGCAGTACTTC. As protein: CASSPFRGEQYF.

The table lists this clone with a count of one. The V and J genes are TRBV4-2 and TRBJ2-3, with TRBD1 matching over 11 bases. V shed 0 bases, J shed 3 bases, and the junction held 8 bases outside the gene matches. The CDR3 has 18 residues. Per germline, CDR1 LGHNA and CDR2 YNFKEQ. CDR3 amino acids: CASSQDAGGTGGTDTQYF. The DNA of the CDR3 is TGTGCCAGCAGCCAAGATGCGGGAGGGACAGGGGGAACAGATACGCAGTATTTT.